The 24 T cell receptor beta chains below all came from one sample that was sequenced in a study of OX40 agonist ivuxolimab in advanced cancers. Produced via immunoSEQ multiplex PCR; TCRdb's table is partial and in-frame only. This sample yields tens of thousands of clones, of which about 84% are seen a single time; over 0.4% belongs to the top ten. Sample: CD4+ or CD8+ T cells sorted from blood, taken in a trial of the OX40 agonist ivuxolimab. The receptors stem from an adult with an advanced solid tumor such as melanoma, head and neck, liver or kidney cancer.

The chain carries TRBV5-4 and TRBJ2-2; perhaps D is TRBD1 or TRBD2 (6 bases each). CDR1 is SGHNT, CDR2 YYREEE, per germline (reference sequence). The CDR3 consists of 12 residues. V lost 3 bases and J 15 bases, leaving 15 bases between the germline ends. Here the CDR3 DNA reads TGTGCCAGCAGCTCCCGGAGGGGGTGGTTGTTTTTT. It translates to CASSSRRGWLFF.

The CDR3 sequence is CASSSWTDEQFF. CDR3 sequence (DNA): TGTGCCAGCAGCTCCTGGACCGATGAGCAGTTCTTC. The J gene is TRBJ2-1, the V gene TRBV5-4; D gene ambiguous. The length of the CDR3 is 12 residues. Trimming took off 3 bases at V and 8 bases at J, with 9 bases between the two ends. Per germline, CDR1 SGHNT and CDR2 YYREEE (reference sequence).

This rearrangement joins TRBV10-1 to TRBJ2-7; D is perhaps TRBD1 or TRBD2 (5 bases each). In germline, CDR1 is WNHNN, CDR2 SYGVQD (reference sequence). V was cut by 5 bases and J by 2 bases, with 16 bases left in between. The CDR3 runs 15 residues. The CDR3 region has the DNA TGCGCCAGCAGTCGGGTGGGACCCTGGCCCTACGAGCAGTACGTC. Translation: CASSRVGPWPYEQYV.

This clone has just one count. The CDR3 is CASSQSPGRLYEKLFF. CDR3 bases: TGTGCCAGCTCTCAATCCCCGGGACGGTTATACGAAAAACTGTTTTTT. This chain uses TRBV18 with TRBJ1-4; maybe TRBD1 (5 bases). CDR1 is KGHSH and CDR2 is LQKENI in the germline V gene. The CDR3 is 16 amino acids. The V and J ends lost 6 bases and 8 bases respectively, with 22 bases between them.

The chain recombines TRBV7-2 with TRBJ1-2; D perhaps matches TRBD1 (5 bases). The CDR3 is made up of 13 amino acids. Germline V gives CDR1 SGHTA, CDR2 FQGNSA. V shed 4 bases and J shed 5 bases, with 11 bases lying between them. CDR3 in DNA: TGTGCCAGCAGCTCAGGGTCTCATTATGGCTACACCTTC. This codes for CASSSGSHYGYTF.

The genes are TRBV28 and TRBJ1-1; D not resolved. Germline CDR1 and CDR2: MDHEN and SYDVKM. CDR3 size: 11 residues. Trimming removed 2 bases from V and 8 bases from J, with 6 bases in between. The chain's CDR3 is CASSLEVEAFF. Here the CDR3 DNA reads TGTGCCAGCAGTTTAGAGGTAGAAGCTTTCTTT.

The gene calls are TRBV5-1 and TRBJ1-4; D possibly corresponds to TRBD1 (5 bases). Trimming removed 1 base at V and 6 bases at J, with 13 bases between. The CDR3 runs to 15 residues. Germline loops: CDR1 SGHRS, CDR2 YFSETQ. As DNA, the CDR3 is TGCGCCAGCAGCTTGTCAGGGAGGAGGGATGAAAAACTGTTTTTT. Protein: CASSLSGRRDEKLFF.

The chain couples TRBV29-1 to TRBJ1-2, with 8 bases aligning to TRBD1. Germline V gene data show CDR1 as SQVTM and CDR2 as ANQGSEA. J was trimmed by 8 bases and V by 6 bases; bases with no gene match: 11. The CDR3 sequence is 13 residues long. CDR3: CSVLRGPSGGYTF. CDR3 sequence (DNA): TGCAGCGTCCTCAGGGGGCCAAGTGGCGGCTACACCTTC. Full variable domain (rest looked up from reference TRBV29-1 and TRBJ1-2): SAVISQKPSRDICQRGTSLTIQCQVDSQVTMMFWYRQQPGQSLTLIATANQGSEATYESGFVIDKFPISRPNLTFSTLTVSNMSPEDSSIYLCSVLRGPSGGYTFGSGTRLTVV.

The chain carries TRBV6-6 and TRBJ1-5, with 9 bases identical to TRBD1. With V trimmed by 6 bases and J by 5 bases, 5 bases remained unmatched. CDR3 length equals 14 residues. Germline values: CDR1 MNHNY, CDR2 SVGAGI (reference sequence). The CDR3 protein is CASSSRDRDQPQHF. Here the CDR3 DNA reads TGTGCCAGCAGCTCACGGGACAGGGATCAGCCCCAGCATTTT.

This chain joins TRBV7-8 and TRBJ1-5; unclear D gene. V lost 4 bases, J lost 2 bases, and 9 bases lay in between. This CDR3 region has 14 residues. The germline V gene has CDR1 SGHVS and CDR2 FQNEAQ. CDR3 loop: CASSYSGGNQPQHF. The CDR3 DNA reads TGTGCCAGCAGCTACTCTGGGGGCAATCAGCCCCAGCATTTT.

The rearrangement links TRBV30 to TRBJ2-2; no clear D. The ends were cut back, 3 bases at V and 4 bases at J, with 9 bases in the middle. Germline V gene sequence: CDR1 GTSNPN, CDR2 SVGIG (reference sequence). The CDR3 runs to 13 residues. CDR3 sequence reads: CAWRGIGTGELFF. The CDR3 nucleotides read TGTGCCTGGAGAGGGATCGGCACCGGGGAGCTGTTTTTT.

The rearrangement links TRBV9 to TRBJ2-7; possibly TRBD2 for D (6 bases). The CDR3 contains 15 residues. Germline V gene sequence: CDR1 SGDLS, CDR2 YYNGEE. Trimming removed 1 base from V and 3 bases from J, with 14 bases in between. The CDR3 bases are TGTGCCAGCAGCGTAAATCCCGGGACTGTCTACGAGCAGTACTTC. This encodes CASSVNPGTVYEQYF.

The chain links TRBV7-8 to TRBJ1-1, with D uncertain. The CDR3 runs 14 residues. Trimming left V 8 bases short and J 0 bases short, with 13 bases between. Germline CDR1 and CDR2: SGHVS and FQNEAQ. CDR3 DNA sequence: TGTGCCAGCCGTCCCCCCGTCATGAACACTGAAGCTTTCTTT. It is translated as CASRPPVMNTEAFF.

The chain joins TRBV6-1 to TRBJ1-1; 7 bases are shared with TRBD1. V lost 3 bases and J lost 3; bases outside the gene matches: 4. This CDR3 spans 14 amino acids. Germline values: CDR1 MNHNS, CDR2 SASEGT. This CDR3 is CASSDEGAYTEAFF. As DNA, the CDR3 is TGTGCCAGCAGTGACGAGGGGGCGTACACTGAAGCTTTCTTT.

The V and J genes are TRBV7-3 and TRBJ2-1, with 7 nucleotides matching TRBD2. In germline, CDR1 is SGHTA, CDR2 FQGTGA. This CDR3 spans 14 amino acids. With 5 bases clipped from V and 5 bases from J, the junction kept 6 bases outside the gene matches. Here the CDR3 reads CASSPGDYHNEQFF. In DNA, the CDR3 is TGTGCCAGCAGCCCGGGGGACTACCACAATGAGCAGTTCTTC. Filled out from reference TRBV7-3 and TRBJ2-1, the complete variable domain reads GAGVSQTPSNKVTEKGKYVELRCDPISGHTALYWYRQSLGQGPEFLIYFQGTGAADDSGLPNDRFFAVRPEGSVSTLKIQRTERGDSAVYLCASSPGDYHNEQFFGPGTRLTVL.

This clone was recorded only once. The CDR3 sequence is CASAGLARPTDTQYF. The CDR3 DNA is TGTGCCAGTGCCGGACTAGCGAGACCCACAGATACGCAGTATTTT. This chain connects TRBV19 to TRBJ2-3; 9 bases fit TRBD2. Trimming took 8 bases from V and 2 from J; bases not matched to a gene: 8. The germline V gene has CDR1 LNHDA and CDR2 SQIVND (reference sequence). The CDR3 length is 15 residues.

This rearrangement joins TRBV30 to TRBJ1-5; tentatively, D is TRBD1 (5 bases). CDR3 length: 14 residues. Germline assignment: CDR1 GTSNPN and CDR2 SVGIG (reference sequence). V was clipped by 2 bases and J by 7 bases, with 15 bases between them. The CDR3 bases are TGTGCCTGGAGTCGGGGGGAGATTATACAGCCCCAGCATTTT. As protein: CAWSRGEIIQPQHF.

The chain links TRBV27 to TRBJ2-3; TRBD1 or TRBD2 may be the D gene (5 bases each). Germline values: CDR1 MNHEY, CDR2 SMNVEV (reference sequence). The CDR3 consists of 17 residues. Trimming took 6 bases from V and 1 from J, leaving 20 bases between them. The CDR3 DNA sequence: TGTGCCAGCAGCTATGGAATCCGGGGCGGTGGCACAGATACGCAGTATTTT. It encodes CASSYGIRGGGTDTQYF.

The chain joins TRBV27 to TRBJ1-6; 7 bases are a match to TRBD1. The J segment lost 9 bases and the V segment lost 4 bases, leaving 9 bases of the junction unmatched. The CDR3 is 15 amino acids. Germline lookup yields CDR1 MNHEY and CDR2 SMNVEV (reference sequence). This CDR3 is CASSSTGARGSPLHF. The CDR3 DNA reads TGTGCCAGCAGTTCTACAGGGGCGCGGGGTTCACCCCTCCACTTT.

In its sample, this clone was seen a few times. The genes are TRBV29-1 and TRBJ1-1; D unclear. Germline CDR1 SQVTM, CDR2 ANQGSEA. There are 13 residues in the CDR3. Trimming took 7 bases from V and 1 from J, leaving 13 bases between them. The DNA for the CDR3 is TGCAGCGGTGCAGAGTCTCAGAACACTGAAGCTTTCTTT. This codes for CSGAESQNTEAFF.

V usage is TRBV15 and J usage is TRBJ1-5; unclear D gene. V was cut by 2 bases and J by 12 bases, with 11 bases left in between. The germline CDR1 and CDR2 sequences are LNHNV and YYDKDF (reference sequence). This CDR3 contains 12 residues. CDR3 bases: TGTGCCACCAGCAGAAATAAAGGAATCCAGCATTTT. Translated, it gives CATSRNKGIQHF. Drawing the rest from reference TRBV15 and TRBJ1-5, the complete variable domain is DAMVIQNPRYQVTQFGKPVTLSCSQTLNHNVMYWYQQKSSQAPKLLFHYYDKDFNNEADTPDNFQSRRPNTSFCFLDIRSPGLGDTAMYLCATSRNKGIQHFGDGTRLSIL.

V and J are TRBV7-2 and TRBJ2-1; 9 bases match TRBD1. The CDR3 consists of 15 residues. The V and J ends lost 5 bases and 5 bases, in that order; junction bases with no gene match: 7. Per the germline V gene, CDR1 is SGHTA and CDR2 is FQGNSA. DNA of the CDR3: TGTGCCAGCAGCAGCGAGGGGACAGGGAACAATGAGCAGTTCTTC. It encodes CASSSEGTGNNEQFF.

The genes are TRBV11-2 and TRBJ2-1, with TRBD2 matching 8 bases. Germline values: CDR1 SGHAT, CDR2 FQNNGV. The CDR3 has 16 residues. Trimming took 5 bases from V and 0 from J; bases not matched to a gene: 6. CDR3 sequence reads: CASSPTSGRSYNEQFF. Written as DNA, the CDR3 is TGTGCCAGCAGCCCAACTAGCGGACGCTCCTACAATGAGCAGTTCTTC.

The chain joins TRBV10-3 to TRBJ1-3; the D is unclear. Between the trimmed V and J ends, which lost 6 bases and 2 bases, there was a span of 14 bases. CDR1 ENHRY and CDR2 SYGVKD come from the germline V gene. This CDR3 comprises 15 residues. The CDR3 region is CAIRARQITGNTIYF. The CDR3 nucleotides are TGTGCCATCAGGGCTAGGCAGATAACTGGAAACACCATATATTTT.